The next 19 T cell receptor beta chains were all read from a single sample in a study of OX40 agonist ivuxolimab in advanced cancers. Receptors were amplified or captured by the immunoSEQ multiplex PCR assay. The source is immuneACCESS, and TCRdb retained only in-frame sequences with V and J called. Part of the clones is not carried over; for the studies checked, unresolved V genes explain less than half of this, and the remainder is unexplained. Recorded for this sample are about 18,000 clones; over 60% of them occurred a single time. Roughly a fifth of the sample is in the top ten clones. Sequenced here: CD4+ or CD8+ T cells sorted from blood, sampled in a trial of the OX40 agonist ivuxolimab. These receptors all stem from an adult with an advanced solid tumor such as melanoma, head and neck, liver or kidney cancer.

The chain carries TRBV11-2 and TRBJ2-1; D possibly matches TRBD1 or TRBD2 (5 bases each). The CDR3 contains 11 residues. CDR1 and CDR2 from the germline V gene are SGHAT and FQNNGV. Between the trimmed V and J ends, which lost 8 bases and 10 bases, there was a span of 12 bases. CDR3 region: CASLQGGEQFF. CDR3 sequence (DNA): TGTGCCAGCCTGCAGGGCGGGGAGCAGTTCTTC.

This clone was observed a handful of times. The chain employs TRBV4-3 and TRBJ1-2, with D tentatively TRBD1 (6 bases). Trimming pared 0 bases from V and 4 bases from J, leaving 15 bases between. CDR3 length: 16 residues. Germline CDR1 reads LGHNA; CDR2 reads YSLEER. DNA for the CDR3: TGCGCCAGCAGCCAAGATTGGGGAGGGGGAGGCTATGGCTACACCTTC. Its protein is CASSQDWGGGGYGYTF.

V and J are TRBV6-5 and TRBJ2-1, with D tentatively TRBD1 (7 bases). Between the trimmed V and J ends, which lost 6 bases and 2 bases, there was a span of 14 bases. The germline CDR1 and CDR2 sequences are MNHEY and SVGAGI. The CDR3 is made up of 15 amino acids. The CDR3: CASRSQGGAYNEQFF. The CDR3 bases are TGTGCCAGCAGATCCCAGGGGGGAGCCTACAATGAGCAGTTCTTC.

The rearrangement joins TRBV27 to TRBJ2-7; 7 positions agree with TRBD2. J lost 3 bases, V lost 2 bases, and 1 base had no gene match. This CDR3 spans 13 amino acids. Germline CDR1 MNHEY, CDR2 SMNVEV (reference sequence). The DNA of the CDR3 is TGTGCCAGCAGTTTAGCGGGAGTCTACGAGCAGTACTTC. Translating it yields CASSLAGVYEQYF.

This clone was seen a single time. The V and J genes are TRBV15 and TRBJ2-2, with D possibly being TRBD2 (6 bases). This CDR3 is built from 16 residues. The V end was cut by 3 bases, the J end by 0 bases, with 11 bases between. The V gene's germline CDR1 is LNHNV and CDR2 YYDKDF (reference sequence). CDR3 coding DNA: TGTGCCACCAGCAGGAGGGACTCCCCGAACACCGGGGAGCTGTTTTTT. It translates to CATSRRDSPNTGELFF.

The CDR3 region has the DNA TGTGCCAGCAGCTTCTCTAGGGGGCATGAGCAGTTCTTC. Protein product: CASSFSRGHEQFF. The chain joins TRBV5-4 to TRBJ2-1, with 7 bases identical to TRBD1. CDR1 and CDR2 (germline): SGHNT, YYREEE (reference sequence). J was trimmed by 8 bases and V by 2 bases; bases with no gene match: 4. This CDR3 contains 13 residues.

The V call is TRBV30, the J call TRBJ2-5; D is uncertain. CDR3 size: 11 residues. V was trimmed by 4 bases and J by 0 bases, leaving 3 bases between them. Looked up from germline, CDR1 is GTSNPN and CDR2 is SVGIG (reference sequence). CDR3 bases: TGTGCCTGGAATTACCAAGAGACCCAGTACTTC. Its protein product is CAWNYQETQYF.

This chain connects TRBV11-2 to TRBJ1-2, with 7 bases matching TRBD1. The CDR3 contains 15 residues. Germline lookup yields CDR1 SGHAT and CDR2 FQNNGV. With V trimmed by 0 bases and J by 9 bases, 10 bases remained unmatched. CDR3 bases: TGTGCCAGCAGCTTAGATCGACAGGGACTGATCAGCTACACCTTC. Translating it yields CASSLDRQGLISYTF.

The chain couples TRBV28 to TRBJ2-2; D is uncertain. CDR3 size: 16 residues. Germline V gives CDR1 MDHEN, CDR2 SYDVKM. V lost 0 bases to trimming and J lost 0 bases, with 8 bases between them. This CDR3 reads CASSLWASTNTGELFF. The CDR3 coding sequence is TGTGCCAGCAGTTTATGGGCCAGCACGAACACCGGGGAGCTGTTTTTT.

The V gene is TRBV6-1, the J gene TRBJ1-6, with D possibly matching TRBD1 (6 bases). The CDR3 consists of 13 residues. Germline CDR1 and CDR2: MNHNS and SASEGT. V was shortened by 5 bases and J by 7 bases, with 9 bases between the two germline ends. DNA of the CDR3: TGTGCCAGCAGTAGGGGGGAAAATTCACCCCTCCACTTT. Protein: CASSRGENSPLHF.

This chain connects TRBV10-3 to TRBJ2-7, with TRBD2 matching 7 bases. This CDR3 region has 15 residues. Trimming took 2 bases from V and 6 from J; bases not matched to a gene: 10. Germline V lookup: CDR1 ENHRY, CDR2 SYGVKD. CDR3 DNA: TGTGCCATCAGTGAGACGGGGGGACGGGGCTCCGAGCAGTACTTC. As protein: CAISETGGRGSEQYF.

The chain employs TRBV27 and TRBJ2-7; 8 nucleotides agree with TRBD1. The CDR3 is made up of 13 amino acids. Trimming at V came to 0 bases and at J to 6 bases, leaving 1 base not matched to a gene. Germline CDR1 reads MNHEY; CDR2 reads SMNVEV (reference sequence). This chain's CDR3 is CASSLSDRVEQYF. Written as DNA, the CDR3 is TGTGCCAGCAGTTTATCGGACAGGGTCGAGCAGTACTTC.

J is TRBJ2-1 and V is TRBV4-1; 8 bases are shared with TRBD2. V dropped 1 base and J dropped 2; count of bases not matched to a gene: 4. This CDR3 is 16 amino acids long. Germline V gene lookup returns CDR1 MGHRA and CDR2 YSYEKL. The CDR3 spells CASSQGLAGPYNEQFF. CDR3 in DNA: TGCGCCAGCAGCCAAGGGCTAGCGGGCCCCTACAATGAGCAGTTCTTC.

V usage is TRBV29-1 and J usage is TRBJ2-7, with D perhaps being TRBD1 or TRBD2 (6 bases each). Trimming took 3 bases from V and 0 from J, leaving 9 bases between them. CDR3 length: 13 residues. The germline CDR1 and CDR2 sequences are SQVTM and ANQGSEA. The DNA of the CDR3 is TGCAGCGTTGATACGGGGGCCTCCTACGAGCAGTACTTC. This sequence encodes CSVDTGASYEQYF.

V gene TRBV7-2 combines with J gene TRBJ1-1; perhaps TRBD1 as D (5 bases). Germline V CDR1 and CDR2: SGHTA, FQGNSA. The CDR3 consists of 16 residues. V shed 5 bases and J shed 2 bases, with 18 bases lying between them. CDR3 loop: CASSEDPGGYNTEAFF. In nucleotides, the CDR3 is TGTGCCAGCAGCGAGGACCCGGGGGGATACAACACTGAAGCTTTCTTT.

CDR3 in amino acids: CASSAGKTDEQYF. The CDR3 DNA reads as TGCGCCAGCAGTGCGGGGAAAACGGACGAGCAGTACTTC. The chain combines TRBV10-1 with TRBJ2-7, with D possibly being TRBD2 (5 bases). This CDR3 region has 13 residues. Germline V gene lookup returns CDR1 WNHNN and CDR2 SYGVQD (reference sequence). Trimming cost V 4 bases and J 5 bases, with 12 bases left between them.

This clone has a handful of counts. The chain uses TRBV19 and TRBJ1-5; 7 bases align to TRBD1. The germline gives CDR1 LNHDA, CDR2 SQIVND (reference sequence). J lost 7 bases, V lost 4 bases, and 10 bases had no gene match. CDR3 length equals 15 residues. CDR3 protein: CASSTLTGSGQPQHF. In DNA form, the CDR3 reads TGTGCCAGTAGTACCCTGACAGGGTCGGGGCAGCCCCAGCATTTT.

The rearrangement joins TRBV29-1 to TRBJ2-7; TRBD1 aligns across 12 bases. The CDR3 contains 14 residues. V was clipped by 1 base and J by 6 bases; unmatched bases: 4. Per the germline V gene, CDR1 is SQVTM and CDR2 is ANQGSEA. CDR3 sequence (DNA): TGCAGCGTTGAAGGCGGGACAGGGGGCCCCGAGCAGTACTTC. It encodes CSVEGGTGGPEQYF.

This rearrangement joins TRBV2 to TRBJ2-7, with 7 bases aligning to TRBD2. The germline CDR1 and CDR2 sequences are SNHLY and FYNNEI. The CDR3 has 15 residues. J gave up 3 bases and V 2 bases, and 7 bases lay outside the gene matches. The CDR3 reads CASSESTGGVYEQYF. The CDR3 nucleotides read TGTGCCAGCAGTGAAAGCACGGGAGGAGTCTACGAGCAGTACTTC. Full variable domain (missing parts from reference TRBV2 and TRBJ2-7): EPEVTQTPSHQVTQMGQEVILRCVPISNHLYFYWYRQILGQKVEFLVSFYNNEISEKSEIFDDQFSVERPDGSNFTLKIRSTKLEDSAMYFCASSESTGGVYEQYFGPGTRLTVT.